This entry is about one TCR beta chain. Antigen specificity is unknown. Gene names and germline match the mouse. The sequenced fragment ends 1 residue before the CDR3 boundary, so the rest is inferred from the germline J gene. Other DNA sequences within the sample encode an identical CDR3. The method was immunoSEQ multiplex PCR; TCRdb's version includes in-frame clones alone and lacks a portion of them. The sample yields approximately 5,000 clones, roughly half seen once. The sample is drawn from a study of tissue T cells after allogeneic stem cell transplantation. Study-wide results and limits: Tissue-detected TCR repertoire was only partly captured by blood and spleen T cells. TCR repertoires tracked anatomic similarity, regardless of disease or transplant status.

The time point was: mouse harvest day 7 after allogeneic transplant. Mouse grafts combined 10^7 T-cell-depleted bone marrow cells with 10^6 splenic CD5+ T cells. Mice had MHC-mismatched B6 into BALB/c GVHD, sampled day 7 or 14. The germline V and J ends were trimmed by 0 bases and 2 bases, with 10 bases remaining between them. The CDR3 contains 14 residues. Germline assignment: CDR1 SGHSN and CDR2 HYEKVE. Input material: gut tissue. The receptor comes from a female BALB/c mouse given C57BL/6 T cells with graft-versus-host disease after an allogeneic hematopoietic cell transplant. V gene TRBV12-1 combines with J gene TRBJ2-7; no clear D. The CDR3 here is CASSLGGRPYEQYF. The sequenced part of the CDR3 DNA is TGTGCCAGCTCTCTCGGCGGGCGCCCCTATGAACAGTAC.